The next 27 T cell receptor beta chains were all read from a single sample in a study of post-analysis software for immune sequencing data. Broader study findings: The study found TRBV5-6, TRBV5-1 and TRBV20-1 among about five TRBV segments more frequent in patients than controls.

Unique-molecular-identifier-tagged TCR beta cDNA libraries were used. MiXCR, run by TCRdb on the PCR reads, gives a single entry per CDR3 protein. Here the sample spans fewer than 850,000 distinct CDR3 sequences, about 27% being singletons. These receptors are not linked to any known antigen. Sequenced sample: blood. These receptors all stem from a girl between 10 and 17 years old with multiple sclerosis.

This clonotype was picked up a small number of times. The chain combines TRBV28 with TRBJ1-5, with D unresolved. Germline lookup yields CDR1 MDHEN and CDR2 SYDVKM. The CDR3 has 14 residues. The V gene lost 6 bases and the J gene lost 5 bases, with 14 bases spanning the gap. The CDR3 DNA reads TGTGCCAGCAGCCTGCTGGTGGCGGATCAGCCCCAGCATTTT. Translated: CASSLLVADQPQHF. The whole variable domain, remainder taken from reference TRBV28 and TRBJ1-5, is DVKVTQSSRYLVKRTGEKVFLECVQDMDHENMFWYRQDPGLGLRLIYFSYDVKMKEKGDIPEGYSVSREKKERFSLILESASTNQTSMYLCASSLLVADQPQHFGDGTRLSIL.

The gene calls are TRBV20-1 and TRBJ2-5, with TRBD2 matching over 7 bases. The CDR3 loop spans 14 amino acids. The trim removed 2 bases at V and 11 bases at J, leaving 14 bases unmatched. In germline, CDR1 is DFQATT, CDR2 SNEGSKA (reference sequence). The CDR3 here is CSARRPGRVNEQYF. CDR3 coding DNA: TGCAGTGCTAGACGCCCGGGGAGGGTCAATGAGCAGTACTTC.

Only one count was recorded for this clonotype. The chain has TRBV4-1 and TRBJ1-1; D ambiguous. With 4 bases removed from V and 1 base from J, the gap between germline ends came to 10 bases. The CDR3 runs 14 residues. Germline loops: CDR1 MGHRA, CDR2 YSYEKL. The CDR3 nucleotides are TGCGCCAGCAGCCCAAAGCTCGGGAACACTGAAGCTTTCTTT. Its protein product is CASSPKLGNTEAFF.

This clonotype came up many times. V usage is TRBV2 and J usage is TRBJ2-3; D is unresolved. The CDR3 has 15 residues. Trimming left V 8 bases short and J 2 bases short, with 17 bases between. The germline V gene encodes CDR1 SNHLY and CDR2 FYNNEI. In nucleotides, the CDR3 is TGTGCCAGCGGAAGTGATTTCAGATTCACAGATACGCAGTATTTT. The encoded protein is CASGSDFRFTDTQYF.

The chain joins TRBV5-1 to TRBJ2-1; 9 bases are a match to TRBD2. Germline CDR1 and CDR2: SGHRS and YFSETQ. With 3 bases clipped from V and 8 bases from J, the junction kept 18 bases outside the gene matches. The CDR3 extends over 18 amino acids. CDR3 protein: CASSSRRGLAGVGDEQFF. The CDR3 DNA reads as TGCGCCAGCAGCTCCCGAAGGGGACTAGCTGGGGTGGGCGATGAGCAGTTCTTC.

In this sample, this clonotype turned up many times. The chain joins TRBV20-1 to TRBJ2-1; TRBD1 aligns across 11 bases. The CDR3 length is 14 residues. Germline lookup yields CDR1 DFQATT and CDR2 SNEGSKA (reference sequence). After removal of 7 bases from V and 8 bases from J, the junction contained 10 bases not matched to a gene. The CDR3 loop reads CSVPGGQGVDEQFF. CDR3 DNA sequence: TGCAGTGTACCAGGGGGACAGGGGGTCGATGAGCAGTTCTTC.

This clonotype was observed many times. The CDR3 reads CASSVSGGSTDTQYF. Here the CDR3 DNA reads TGTGCCAGCAGCGTTTCAGGCGGGAGCACAGATACGCAGTATTTT. The chain uses TRBV9 and TRBJ2-3; possibly TRBD2 for D (5 bases). Germline loops: CDR1 SGDLS, CDR2 YYNGEE. This CDR3 has 15 residues. Trimming pared 2 bases from V and 0 bases from J, leaving 10 bases between.

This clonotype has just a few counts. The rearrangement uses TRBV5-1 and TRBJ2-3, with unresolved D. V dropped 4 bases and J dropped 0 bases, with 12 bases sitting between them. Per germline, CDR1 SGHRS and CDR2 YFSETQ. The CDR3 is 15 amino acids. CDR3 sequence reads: CASSTLMTSTDTQYF. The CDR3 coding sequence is TGCGCCAGCAGCACGTTGATGACTAGCACAGATACGCAGTATTTT.

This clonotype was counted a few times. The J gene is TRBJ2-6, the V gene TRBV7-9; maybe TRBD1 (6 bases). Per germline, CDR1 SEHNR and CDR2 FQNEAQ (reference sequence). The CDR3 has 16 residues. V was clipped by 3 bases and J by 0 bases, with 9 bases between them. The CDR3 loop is CASSLNRASGANVLTF. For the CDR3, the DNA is TGTGCCAGCAGCTTGAACAGGGCCTCTGGGGCCAACGTCCTGACTTTC.

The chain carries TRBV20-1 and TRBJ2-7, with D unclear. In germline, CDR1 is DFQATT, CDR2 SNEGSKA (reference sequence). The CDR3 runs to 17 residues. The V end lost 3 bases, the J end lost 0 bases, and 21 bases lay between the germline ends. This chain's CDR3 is CSARPRPGLRSSYEQYF. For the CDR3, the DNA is TGCAGTGCTAGGCCTCGCCCCGGTCTCCGAAGCTCCTACGAGCAGTACTTC.

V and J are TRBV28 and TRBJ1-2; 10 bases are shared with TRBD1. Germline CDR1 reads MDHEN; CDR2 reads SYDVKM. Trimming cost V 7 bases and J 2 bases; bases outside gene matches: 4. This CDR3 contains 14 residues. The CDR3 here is CASTGQGGNYGYTF. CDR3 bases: TGTGCCAGCACCGGACAGGGGGGAAACTATGGCTACACCTTC.

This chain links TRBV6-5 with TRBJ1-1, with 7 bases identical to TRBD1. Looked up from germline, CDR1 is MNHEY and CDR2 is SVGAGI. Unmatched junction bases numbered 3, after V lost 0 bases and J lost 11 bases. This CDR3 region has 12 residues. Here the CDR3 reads CASSYSTGKAFF. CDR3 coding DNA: TGTGCCAGCAGTTACTCGACAGGGAAGGCTTTCTTT.

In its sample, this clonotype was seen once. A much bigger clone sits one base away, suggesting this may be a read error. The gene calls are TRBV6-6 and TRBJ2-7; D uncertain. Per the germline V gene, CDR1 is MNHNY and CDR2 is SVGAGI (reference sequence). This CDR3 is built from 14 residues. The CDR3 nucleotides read TGTGCCAGCAGGTACTACAGCAGCTCCTACGAGCAGTACTTC. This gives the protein CASRYYSSSYEQYF.

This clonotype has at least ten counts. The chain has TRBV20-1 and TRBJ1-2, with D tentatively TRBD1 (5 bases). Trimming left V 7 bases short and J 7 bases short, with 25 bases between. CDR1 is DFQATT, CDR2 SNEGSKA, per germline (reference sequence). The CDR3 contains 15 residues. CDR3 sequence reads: CSVPKGLGVYGGYTF. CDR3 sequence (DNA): TGCAGTGTTCCCAAAGGTTTGGGGGTGTACGGTGGCTACACCTTC.

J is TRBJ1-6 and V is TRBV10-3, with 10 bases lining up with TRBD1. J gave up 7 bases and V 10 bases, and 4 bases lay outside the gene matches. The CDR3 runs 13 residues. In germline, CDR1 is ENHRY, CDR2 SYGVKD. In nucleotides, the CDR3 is TGTGCCACCAGGGACAGGGGAAATTCACCCCTCCACTTT. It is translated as CATRDRGNSPLHF.

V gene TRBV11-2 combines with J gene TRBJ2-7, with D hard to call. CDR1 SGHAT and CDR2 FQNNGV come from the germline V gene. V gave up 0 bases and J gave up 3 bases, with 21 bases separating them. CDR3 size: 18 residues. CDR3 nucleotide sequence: TGTGCCAGCAGCTTAGATCTCTTCCATTGGGTTAGGGACTACGAGCAGTACTTC. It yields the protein CASSLDLFHWVRDYEQYF.

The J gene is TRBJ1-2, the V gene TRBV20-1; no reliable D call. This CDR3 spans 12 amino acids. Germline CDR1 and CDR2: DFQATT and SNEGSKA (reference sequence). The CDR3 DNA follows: TGCAGCGGCAGACCTATTAACTATGGCTACACCTTC. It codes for CSGRPINYGYTF.

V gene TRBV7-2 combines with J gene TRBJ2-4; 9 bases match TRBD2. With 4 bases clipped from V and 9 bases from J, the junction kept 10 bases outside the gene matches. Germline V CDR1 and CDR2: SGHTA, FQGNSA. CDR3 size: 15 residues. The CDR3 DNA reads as TGTGCCAGCAGCTGGGGTAGCGGGAGTGGGAGCATTCAGTACTTC. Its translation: CASSWGSGSGSIQYF. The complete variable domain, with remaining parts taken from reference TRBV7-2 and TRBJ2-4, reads GAGVSQSPSNKVTEKGKDVELRCDPISGHTALYWYRQSLGQGLEFLIYFQGNSAPDKSGLPSDRFSAERTGGSVSTLTIQRTQQEDSAVYLCASSWGSGSGSIQYFGAGTRLSVL.

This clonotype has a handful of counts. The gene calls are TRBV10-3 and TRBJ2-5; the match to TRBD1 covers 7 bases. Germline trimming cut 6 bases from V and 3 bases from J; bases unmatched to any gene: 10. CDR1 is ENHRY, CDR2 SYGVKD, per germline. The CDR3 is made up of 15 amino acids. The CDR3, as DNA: TGTGCCATCAGAGTAGCCCGGGACAGCGAAGAGACCCAGTACTTC. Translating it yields CAIRVARDSEETQYF.

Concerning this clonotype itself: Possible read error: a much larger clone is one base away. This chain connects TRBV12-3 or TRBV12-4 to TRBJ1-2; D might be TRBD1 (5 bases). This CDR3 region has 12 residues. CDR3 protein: CASVGGNYGHTF. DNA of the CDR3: TGTGCCAGCGTCGGGGGTAACTATGGCCACACCTTC.

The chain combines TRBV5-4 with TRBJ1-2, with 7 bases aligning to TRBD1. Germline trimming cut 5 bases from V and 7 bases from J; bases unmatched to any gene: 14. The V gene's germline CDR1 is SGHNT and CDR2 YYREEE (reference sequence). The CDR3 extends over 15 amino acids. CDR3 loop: CASRPGTAAHPGYTF. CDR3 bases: TGTGCCAGCAGACCTGGGACAGCGGCCCACCCTGGCTACACCTTC.

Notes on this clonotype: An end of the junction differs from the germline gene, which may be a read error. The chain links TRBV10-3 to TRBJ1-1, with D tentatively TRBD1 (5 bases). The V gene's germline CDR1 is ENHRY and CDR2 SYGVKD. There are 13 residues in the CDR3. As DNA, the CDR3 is TGTGCCGTCAGCACCGGGGCGAACACTGAAGCTTTCTTT. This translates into CAVSTGANTEAFF.

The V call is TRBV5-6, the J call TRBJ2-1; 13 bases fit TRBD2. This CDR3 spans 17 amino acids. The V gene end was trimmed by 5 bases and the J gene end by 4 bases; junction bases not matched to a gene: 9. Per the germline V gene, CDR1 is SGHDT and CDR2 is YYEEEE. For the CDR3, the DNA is TGTGCCAGCAGTTCAGGACTAGCGGGAGCGAGGTACAATGAGCAGTTCTTC. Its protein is CASSSGLAGARYNEQFF.

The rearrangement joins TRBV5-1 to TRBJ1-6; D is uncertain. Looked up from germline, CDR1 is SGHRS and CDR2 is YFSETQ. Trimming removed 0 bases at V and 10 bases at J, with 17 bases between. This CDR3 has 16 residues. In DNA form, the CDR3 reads TGCGCCAGCAGCTTGGACGGCTCCGCTCCCCAATCACCCCTCCACTTT. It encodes CASSLDGSAPQSPLHF.

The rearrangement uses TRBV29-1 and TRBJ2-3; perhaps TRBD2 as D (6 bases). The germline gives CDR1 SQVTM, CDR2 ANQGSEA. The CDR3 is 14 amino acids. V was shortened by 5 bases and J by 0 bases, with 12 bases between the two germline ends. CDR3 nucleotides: TGCAGCGTTCGGGACTCAGCTAGCACAGATACGCAGTATTTT. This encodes CSVRDSASTDTQYF.

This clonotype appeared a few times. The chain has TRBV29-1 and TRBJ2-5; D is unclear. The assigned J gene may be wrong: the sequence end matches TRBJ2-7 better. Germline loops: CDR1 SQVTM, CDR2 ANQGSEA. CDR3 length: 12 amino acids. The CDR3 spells CSVQSLSYEQYF. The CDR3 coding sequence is TGCAGCGTTCAAAGCCTGAGTTACGAGCAGTACTTC.

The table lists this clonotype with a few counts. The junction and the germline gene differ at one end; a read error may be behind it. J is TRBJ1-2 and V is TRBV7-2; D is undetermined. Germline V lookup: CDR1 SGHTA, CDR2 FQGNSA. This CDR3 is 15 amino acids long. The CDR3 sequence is CASSSRNEARYDYTF. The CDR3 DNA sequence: TGTGCCAGCAGCTCCCGTAATGAAGCGCGCTATGACTACACCTTC.